What follows are 12 T cell receptor beta chains derived from one specimen sequenced in a study of cytomegalovirus exposure and HLA in healthy donors. PCR was performed using 60 Vbeta and 13 Jbeta primers. The table came from immunoSEQ multiplex PCR; TCRdb's copy has only in-frame clones and leaves some out. This table holds some 65,000 clones, about 72% found once. Source material: PBMCs. These TCRs come from a girl aged 5-17 years in good health and CMV-seropositive.

The table lists this clone with a few counts. The chain couples TRBV6-4 to TRBJ2-2; 8 bases map to TRBD2. The trim removed 3 bases at V and 3 bases at J, leaving 0 bases unmatched. Germline CDR1 reads MRHNA; CDR2 reads SNTAGT. There are 14 residues in the CDR3. The CDR3: CASSERGDTGELFF. CDR3 DNA: TGTGCCAGCAGTGAGCGGGGGGACACCGGGGAGCTGTTTTTT.

This clone was seen more than once but under ten times. This sequence joins TRBV19 and TRBJ1-5; D gene unclear. The CDR3 loop spans 12 amino acids. The germline V gene has CDR1 LNHDA and CDR2 SQIVND (reference sequence). The V end lost 8 bases, the J end lost 3 bases, and 8 bases lay between the germline ends. Here the CDR3 reads CASEKNNQPQHF. The DNA for the CDR3 is TGTGCCAGTGAGAAGAACAATCAGCCCCAGCATTTT.

The chain combines TRBV4-1 with TRBJ1-1; D is possibly TRBD1 (5 bases). The CDR3 is 13 amino acids. Germline assignment: CDR1 MGHRA and CDR2 YSYEKL. Trimming cost V 2 bases and J 6 bases, with 10 bases left between them. DNA of the CDR3: TGCGCCAGCAGCCAAAACTGGGGGGCTGAAGCTTTCTTT. Its translation: CASSQNWGAEAFF.

This clone was found once. Here the CDR3 reads CASRTGAFNSPLHF. In DNA form, the CDR3 reads TGTGCCAGTCGGACAGGTGCCTTTAATTCACCCCTCCACTTT. This rearrangement joins TRBV30 to TRBJ1-6, with TRBD1 matching 7 bases. Per the germline V gene, CDR1 is GTSNPN and CDR2 is SVGIG (reference sequence). J was trimmed by 6 bases and V by 8 bases; bases with no gene match: 10. The CDR3 runs to 14 residues.

This clone was seen a few times. The V and J genes are TRBV5-6 and TRBJ1-1; no clear D gene. The V and J ends lost 4 bases and 6 bases respectively, with 7 bases between them. Germline values: CDR1 SGHDT, CDR2 YYEEEE. The length of the CDR3 is 11 residues. The DNA of the CDR3 is TGTGCCAGCAGCAGCGGCTCTGAAGCTTTCTTT. Translated, it gives CASSSGSEAFF.

This rearrangement joins TRBV19 to TRBJ1-5; D is perhaps TRBD1 (6 bases). The CDR3 spans 14 residues. V lost 7 bases and J lost 6, with 16 bases in between. Germline CDR1 LNHDA, CDR2 SQIVND (reference sequence). The CDR3 DNA reads TGTGCCAGTACCCCCATAGGGGACATTCAGCCCCAGCATTTT. Translation gives CASTPIGDIQPQHF.

The chain couples TRBV5-4 to TRBJ2-7, with TRBD2 identical over 8 bases. J gave up 0 bases and V 7 bases, and 6 bases lay outside the gene matches. Germline CDR1 is SGHNT and CDR2 is YYREEE (reference sequence). The CDR3 is made up of 14 amino acids. The DNA of the CDR3 is TGTGCCAGCGGGCCTGGGACTAGCTCCTACGAGCAGTACTTC. The encoded protein is CASGPGTSSYEQYF.

CDR3 amino acids: CASSPQVETQYF. In DNA, the CDR3 is TGTGCCAGCAGCCCCCAGGTGGAGACCCAGTACTTC. This chain uses TRBV7-9 with TRBJ2-5; no definite D call. The ends were cut back, 5 bases at V and 5 bases at J, with 9 bases in the middle. Germline V gene lookup returns CDR1 SEHNR and CDR2 FQNEAQ (reference sequence). The CDR3 is 12 residues long. Filled out from reference TRBV7-9 and TRBJ2-5, the complete variable domain reads DTGVSQNPRHKITKRGQNVTFRCDPISEHNRLYWYRQTLGQGPEFLTYFQNEAQLEKSRLLSDRFSAERPKGSFSTLEIQRTEQGDSAMYLCASSPQVETQYFGPGTRLLVL.

The CDR3 nucleotides read TGTGCCAGCACTCGGGCGGGGGAAAAACTGTTTTTT. Its translation: CASTRAGEKLFF. The chain couples TRBV6-5 to TRBJ1-4; D is ambiguous. V lost 7 bases and J 8 bases, leaving 11 bases between the germline ends. Germline-derived CDR1 and CDR2 are MNHEY and SVGAGI. This CDR3 comprises 12 residues.

DNA of the CDR3: TGCGCCAGCAGCCAGAACAGGGATGAGCAGTTCTTC. Its translation is CASSQNRDEQFF. The rearrangement links TRBV5-1 to TRBJ2-1; D perhaps matches TRBD1 (6 bases). Per germline, CDR1 SGHRS and CDR2 YFSETQ. CDR3 length equals 12 residues. V shed 4 bases and J shed 8 bases, with 10 bases lying between them.

The chain uses TRBV10-3 and TRBJ2-5; perhaps TRBD1 as D (6 bases). There are 14 residues in the CDR3. V was clipped by 5 bases and J by 2 bases, with 12 bases between them. The germline CDR1 and CDR2 sequences are ENHRY and SYGVKD. Here the CDR3 reads CAISLQGLQETQYF. CDR3 bases: TGTGCCATCAGTCTCCAGGGGTTGCAAGAGACCCAGTACTTC.

The table lists this clone with a few counts. V and J are TRBV21-1 and TRBJ1-4. TRBV21-1 counts as a pseudogene. The length of the CDR3 is 14 residues. DNA of the CDR3: TGTGCCAGCAGCCGTGCGGGGCGGAATGAAAAACTGTTTTTT. Translation gives CASSRAGRNEKLFF.